This T cell receptor (beta chain) came from a study of regulatory T cells in long-lasting Graves disease. CDR3-region Arm-PCR and iRepertoire HTBI primers produced the TCR beta libraries. TCRdb ran MiXCR on the multiplex PCR reads and lists one entry per CDR3 protein. The sample includes roughly 530,000 distinct CDR3 sequences, more than 15% of them seen just once. Stated time point: newly diagnosed GD, antithyroid drugs for less than 3 months. RNA from PBMCs was the source of the TCR library. Germline V gene lookup returns CDR1 KGHSH and CDR2 LQKENI. This CDR3 is built from 16 residues. The trim removed 4 bases at V and 2 bases at J, leaving 2 bases unmatched. These data also formed part of another study, on T cells in Graves' hyperthyroidism and ophthalmopathy. That work adds: The definition of stable Graves' hyperthyroidism was no ophthalmopathy progression within 18 months. Initially, a first-round RT-PCR of the TCR CDR3 employed the HTBI primer set.

Sequenced material: peripheral blood mononuclear cells (PBMCs), taken at new diagnosis, from a patient treated with antithyroid drugs. The chain joins TRBV18 to TRBJ2-6; 10 nucleotides line up with TRBD1. This receptor was identified in a woman aged 40 to 65 with Graves disease. DNA for the CDR3: TGTGCCAGCTCACGACAGGGGGCGACTGGGGCCAACGTCCTGACTTTC. Protein sequence: CASSRQGATGANVLTF.